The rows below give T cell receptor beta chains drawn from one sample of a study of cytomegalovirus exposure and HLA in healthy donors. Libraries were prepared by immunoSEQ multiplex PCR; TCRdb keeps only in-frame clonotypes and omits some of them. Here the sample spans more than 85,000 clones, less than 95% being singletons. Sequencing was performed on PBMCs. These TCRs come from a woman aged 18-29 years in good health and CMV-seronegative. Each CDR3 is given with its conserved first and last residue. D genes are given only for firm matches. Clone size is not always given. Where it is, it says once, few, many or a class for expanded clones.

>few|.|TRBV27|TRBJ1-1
TGTGCCAGCAGATACCAGGAAGGGGACACTGAAGCTTTCTTT
CASRYQEGDTEAFF
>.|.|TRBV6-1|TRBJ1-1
TGTGCCAGCAGTGACAGGGTGGGCACTGAAGCTTTCTTT
CASSDRVGTEAFF
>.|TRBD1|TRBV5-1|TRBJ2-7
TGCGCCAGCAGCTTAGGGACAGGGGGCTACGAGCAGTACTTC
CASSLGTGGYEQYF
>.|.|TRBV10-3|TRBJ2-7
TGTGCCATCAGTGCCGAGGGCTACGAGCAGTACTTC
CAISAEGYEQYF
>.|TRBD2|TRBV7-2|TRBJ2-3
TGTGCCAGCAGCTTAGATGGTAGCGGGGGACCCACAGATACGCAGTATTTT
CASSLDGSGGPTDTQYF
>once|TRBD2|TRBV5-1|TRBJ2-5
TGCGCCAGCAGCACCGGACTAGCGGGAGTATCGGAGACCCAGTACTTC
CASSTGLAGVSETQYF
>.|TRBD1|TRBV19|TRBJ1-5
TGTGCCAGTAGTATCTGGGACAGAAGCAATCAGCCCCAGCATTTT
CASSIWDRSNQPQHF
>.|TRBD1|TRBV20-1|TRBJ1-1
TGCAGTGCTGTAAGACAGGGCGAAGCTTTCTTT
CSAVRQGEAFF
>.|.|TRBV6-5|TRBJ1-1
TGTGCCAGCAGTTACGGAATTACGGGGTCCACTGAAGCTTTCTTT
CASSYGITGSTEAFF
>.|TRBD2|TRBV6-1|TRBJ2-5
TGTGCCAGCAGTGGAACCCGGACTAGACTCGTGGAGACCCAGTACTTC
CASSGTRTRLVETQYF
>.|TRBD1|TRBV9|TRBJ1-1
TGTGCCAGCAGCGAGGACAGGGGAGAAGGCACTGAAGCTTTCTTT
CASSEDRGEGTEAFF
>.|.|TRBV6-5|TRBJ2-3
TGTGCCAGCAGTTACCGTGGGGGCGGCATCACAGATACGCAGTATTTT
CASSYRGGGITDTQYF
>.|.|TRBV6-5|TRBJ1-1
TGTGCCAGCAGTTACAATCGGTTTAGTATCGCCGCTGAAGCTTTCTTT
CASSYNRFSIAAEAFF
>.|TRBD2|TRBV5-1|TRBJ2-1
TGCGCCAGCAGCCAAACACCCGCCGGGACTAGCGGATCGAATGAGCAGTTCTTC
CASSQTPAGTSGSNEQFF
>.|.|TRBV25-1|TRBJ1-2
TGTGCCAGCAGTGAAAGCCTGGGGGGTGGCTATGGCTACACCTTC
CASSESLGGGYGYTF
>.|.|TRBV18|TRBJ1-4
TGTGCCAGCTCACTGACAGGAACAACTAATGAAAAACTGTTTTTT
CASSLTGTTNEKLFF
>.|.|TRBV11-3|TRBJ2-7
TGTGCCAGCAGCACCGGGGACTGGTCGTCGTACGAGCAGTACTTC
CASSTGDWSSYEQYF